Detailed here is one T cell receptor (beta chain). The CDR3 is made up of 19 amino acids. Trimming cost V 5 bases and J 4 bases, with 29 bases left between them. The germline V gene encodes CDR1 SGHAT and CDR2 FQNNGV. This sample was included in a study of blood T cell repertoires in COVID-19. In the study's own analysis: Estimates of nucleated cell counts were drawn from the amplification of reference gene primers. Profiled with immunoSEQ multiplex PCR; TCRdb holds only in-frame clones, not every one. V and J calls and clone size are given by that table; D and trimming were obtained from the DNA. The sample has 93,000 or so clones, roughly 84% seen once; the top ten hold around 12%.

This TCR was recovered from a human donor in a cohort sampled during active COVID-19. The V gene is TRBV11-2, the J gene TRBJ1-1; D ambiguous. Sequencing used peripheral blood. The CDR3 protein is CASSLHNALMLGTITEAFF. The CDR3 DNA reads TGTGCCAGCAGCCTCCATAACGCTCTGATGTTGGGCACAATCACTGAAGCTTTCTTT.